The rows below give T cell receptor beta chains drawn from one sample of a study of cytomegalovirus exposure and HLA in healthy donors. Data came from immunoSEQ multiplex PCR; TCRdb stores just in-frame clones and leaves some out. This table has more than 200,000 clones, about 74% appearing once. Sequencing was done on a sample of PBMCs. The receptors originated from a man between 35 and 55 years old in good health and CMV-seronegative. Both conserved end residues are part of each CDR3. The D gene is left open where the match is weak. Size is stated for part of the rows, as once, few or many counts, or as a class when the clone is expanded.

abundance | d_gene | j_gene | v_gene | CDR3nt | CDR3aa
NA | TRBD1 | TRBJ2-7 | TRBV7-2 | TGTGCCAGCAGCAGTAGCCTTTTCGGGACAGGGAGGGACTACGAGCAGTACTTC | CASSSSLFGTGRDYEQYF
few | NA | TRBJ2-3 | TRBV15 | TGTGCCACCAGCACGGGCACAGATACGCAGTATTTT | CATSTGTDTQYF
once | TRBD2 | TRBJ2-1 | TRBV5-1 | TGCGCCAGCAGCTTGGGAGGGACTAGCGACAATGAGCAGTTCTTC | CASSLGGTSDNEQFF
NA | NA | TRBJ1-1 | TRBV7-3 | TGTGCCAGCAGCCTTCATAGGAACACTGAAGCTTTCTTT | CASSLHRNTEAFF
NA | TRBD2 | TRBJ2-1 | TRBV7-6 | TGTGCCAGCAGCTTAAGGCCTGTGGCTAGCGGATACAATGAGCAGTTCTTC | CASSLRPVASGYNEQFF
NA | TRBD1 | TRBJ1-5 | TRBV4-1 | TGCGCCAGCAGCCCTTCGGGACAGTTAGAATATAGCAATCAGCCCCAGCATTTT | CASSPSGQLEYSNQPQHF
NA | TRBD2 | TRBJ2-1 | TRBV19 | TGTGCCAGTAGTATCGACGGGGGGAAAAATGAGCAGTTCTTC | CASSIDGGKNEQFF
NA | NA | TRBJ1-1 | TRBV27 | TGTGGGACAGAGAACACTGAAGCTTTCTTT | CGTENTEAFF
NA | TRBD1 | TRBJ2-7 | TRBV28 | TGTGCCAGCAGGGGACAGGGAGTATACGAGCAGTACTTC | CASRGQGVYEQYF
NA | TRBD2 | TRBJ2-1 | TRBV7-3 | TGTGCCAGCAGCTTAACCCTAGCGGGGGGACCTTACAATGAGCAGTTCTTC | CASSLTLAGGPYNEQFF
NA | TRBD1 | TRBJ2-5 | TRBV5-1 | TGCGCCAGCAGCCCGGACAGGGGCGAGGGGGAGACCCAGTACTTC | CASSPDRGEGETQYF
NA | NA | TRBJ1-6 | TRBV4-3 | TGCGCCAGCAGCCAAGTAGAAGCAGGTCATTCACCCCTCCACTTT | CASSQVEAGHSPLHF
few | TRBD2 | TRBJ2-1 | TRBV28 | TGTGCCAGTGGCGGGACTAGCGGATCCAATGAGCAGTTCTTC | CASGGTSGSNEQFF
NA | TRBD2 | TRBJ2-2 | TRBV9 | TGTGCCAGCACCCCGGGGGGGGCCGGGGAGCTGTTTTTT | CASTPGGAGELFF
NA | TRBD2 | TRBJ2-5 | TRBV7-2 | TGTGCCAGCAGCTTAGTAGTTAGCGGGGGGGCCAGAGAGACCCAGTACTTC | CASSLVVSGGARETQYF
few | NA | TRBJ1-2 | TRBV7-3 | TGTGCCAGCAGCTTAAGACCTGGCAGGCCTGATGGCTACACCTTC | CASSLRPGRPDGYTF
NA | NA | TRBJ1-4 | TRBV5-4 | TGCGCCAGCAGCCAAGCCCCAACAACTAATGAAAAACTGTTTTTT | CASSQAPTTNEKLFF
NA | TRBD2 | TRBJ2-3 | TRBV6-5 | TGTGCCAGCAACCTAGCGGGGGGGCACGATACGCAGTATTTT | CASNLAGGHDTQYF
NA | TRBD1 | TRBJ2-7 | TRBV18 | TGTGCCAGCTCTCAGACAGGGGCCGGGAGCCCCTACGAGCAGTACTTC | CASSQTGAGSPYEQYF
NA | NA | TRBJ1-3 | TRBV2 | TGTGCCAGCATACCAGGGATATCTGGAAACACCATATATTTT | CASIPGISGNTIYF
few | NA | TRBJ1-4 | TRBV7-9 | TGTGCCAGCAACCCCGGGTTGGGCCGAGGGGAAAAACTGTTTTTT | CASNPGLGRGEKLFF
NA | TRBD1 | TRBJ1-5 | TRBV6-6 | TGTGCCAGCAGTAAGACAGGGGTTCCGAGCAATCAGCCCCAGCATTTT | CASSKTGVPSNQPQHF
NA | NA | TRBJ2-3 | TRBV4-2 | TGTGCCAGCAGCCACCCATCCGATACGCAGTATTTT | CASSHPSDTQYF
NA | TRBD1 | TRBJ1-1 | TRBV7-9 | TGTGCCAGCGGGACAGTGAACACTGAAGCTTTCTTT | CASGTVNTEAFF
few | NA | TRBJ2-7 | TRBV10-3 | TGTGCCATCAGTGAGTCCAATGTAGCACGGTTTAGCTCCTACGAGCAGTACTTC | CAISESNVARFSSYEQYF
NA | TRBD2 | TRBJ2-1 | TRBV6-1 | TGTGCCAGCAGTGAAAGACTAGCGGGAGTCAATGAGCAGTTCTTC | CASSERLAGVNEQFF
NA | NA | TRBJ1-2 | TRBV9 | TGTGCCAGCAGCGTAGGAACACCCGCTAACTATGGCTACACCTTC | CASSVGTPANYGYTF
NA | NA | TRBJ1-1 | TRBV19 | TGTGCCAGTAGTATCAGGACGGGAGGCCGCGGCACTGAAGCTTTCTTT | CASSIRTGGRGTEAFF
few | TRBD2 | TRBJ2-5 | TRBV5-6 | TGTGCCAGCAGCTTGTTTACTAGCGGCGAAGAGACCCAGTACTTC | CASSLFTSGEETQYF
NA | NA | TRBJ1-1 | TRBV25-1 | TGTGCCAGCAGTGAATTAGGGGGTGAAGCTTTCTTT | CASSELGGEAFF
NA | NA | TRBJ2-1 | TRBV21-1 | TGTGCCAGCAGCAGTCACCTAGCGGGAGCTGAAACTCACAATGAGCAGTTCTTC | CASSSHLAGAETHNEQFF
NA | TRBD1 | TRBJ2-1 | TRBV29-1 | TGCAGCGTCCCCGACAGGGGGCCTTTGAATGAGCAGTTCTTC | CSVPDRGPLNEQFF
NA | TRBD2 | TRBJ2-5 | TRBV19 | TGTGCCAGTAGCCCGGGACTAGCGGGGGTGACATTTCTCGAGACCCAGTACTTC | CASSPGLAGVTFLETQYF
NA | TRBD2 | TRBJ2-1 | TRBV5-1 | TGCGCCAGCAGCGACGGGACTAGCGTCTACAATGAGCAGTTCTTC | CASSDGTSVYNEQFF
NA | TRBD1 | TRBJ1-2 | TRBV28 | TGTGCCAGCAGTTCGGGACAGGGTTATGGCTACACCTTC | CASSSGQGYGYTF
NA | TRBD1 | TRBJ2-3 | TRBV6-1 | TGTGCCACCTATGAACAGGGGTGGACAGATACGCAGTATTTT | CATYEQGWTDTQYF
NA | NA | TRBJ1-1 | TRBV10-1 | TGCGCCAGCAGTGAGTCGATCAGTGAAGCTTTCTTT | CASSESISEAFF